The rows below give T cell receptor beta chains drawn from one sample of a study of CD8 T cells in ankylosing spondylitis. TCRdb analysed the 5' RACE reads with MiXCR anew, one entry per CDR3 protein. This table holds 300,000 to 400,000 distinct CDR3 sequences, roughly 10% found once. The sample consisted of blood, either unsorted or a sorted T cell fraction (not recorded which). All receptors come from a female donor with ankylosing spondylitis or in good health (not recorded which). CDR3s include the opening cysteine and the closing phenylalanine or tryptophan. The order of the fields is CDR3 protein, CDR3 DNA, clone size, CDR3 length, V gene, J gene, D gene. The D gene is left open where the match is weak. For some rows the clone size is stated as once, few or many, or as a class when expanded; others skip it.

cdr3_aa: CASKGGLAGVGTGELFF
cdr3_nt: TGTGCCAGCAAGGGTGGACTAGCGGGAGTCGGAACCGGGGAGCTGTTTTTT
clone_size: few
cdr3_length: 17
v_call: TRBV27
j_call: TRBJ2-2
d_call: TRBD2

cdr3_aa: CASRKQPGTDTQYF
cdr3_nt: TGTGCCAGCAGGAAGCAACCAGGCACAGATACGCAGTATTTT
clone_size: -
cdr3_length: 14
v_call: TRBV28
j_call: TRBJ2-3
d_call: -

cdr3_aa: CASSARRDTYGYTF
cdr3_nt: TGTGCCAGCAGCGCCCGGCGGGACACCTATGGCTACACCTTC
clone_size: many
cdr3_length: 14
v_call: TRBV2
j_call: TRBJ1-2
d_call: -

cdr3_aa: CASSPLAGPGGEQFF
cdr3_nt: TGTGCCAGCAGCCCACTAGCGGGACCCGGAGGGGAGCAGTTCTTC
clone_size: -
cdr3_length: 15
v_call: TRBV12-3/TRBV12-4
j_call: TRBJ2-1
d_call: TRBD2

cdr3_aa: CATSLEPSNNEQFF
cdr3_nt: TGTGCCACCAGCTTGGAGCCTAGTAACAATGAGCAGTTCTTC
clone_size: -
cdr3_length: 14
v_call: TRBV15
j_call: TRBJ2-1
d_call: -

cdr3_aa: CASSAGSRQETQYF
cdr3_nt: TGCGCCAGCAGCGCCGGTAGTAGGCAGGAGACCCAGTACTTC
clone_size: few
cdr3_length: 14
v_call: TRBV5-1
j_call: TRBJ2-5
d_call: -

cdr3_aa: CASSRGLAGGPSYEQYF
cdr3_nt: TGTGCCAGCAGCCGGGGACTAGCGGGAGGGCCTAGCTACGAGCAGTACTTC
clone_size: many
cdr3_length: 17
v_call: TRBV7-6
j_call: TRBJ2-7
d_call: TRBD2

cdr3_aa: CASSESAQGVTDTQYF
cdr3_nt: TGCGCCAGCAGTGAGTCGGCGCAGGGGGTAACAGATACGCAGTATTTT
clone_size: -
cdr3_length: 16
v_call: TRBV10-2
j_call: TRBJ2-3
d_call: TRBD1

cdr3_aa: CASSLPGQVYGYTF
cdr3_nt: TGTGCCAGCAGCCTCCCGGGACAGGTCTATGGCTACACCTTC
clone_size: many
cdr3_length: 14
v_call: TRBV3-1
j_call: TRBJ1-2
d_call: TRBD1

cdr3_aa: CASSDPKVGGWSPQHF
cdr3_nt: TGTGCCAGCAGTGATCCCAAGGTAGGAGGATGGAGCCCCCAGCATTTT
clone_size: -
cdr3_length: 16
v_call: TRBV28
j_call: TRBJ1-5
d_call: -

cdr3_aa: CATQIPLGADTQYF
cdr3_nt: TGTGCCACCCAGATCCCTTTGGGGGCAGATACGCAGTATTTT
clone_size: many
cdr3_length: 14
v_call: TRBV6-1
j_call: TRBJ2-3
d_call: -

cdr3_aa: CASRQNGGSHEQFF
cdr3_nt: TGTGCCAGCAGGCAGAACGGTGGTTCCCATGAGCAGTTCTTC
clone_size: many
cdr3_length: 14
v_call: TRBV3-1
j_call: TRBJ2-1
d_call: -

cdr3_aa: CASSPQTSSNEQFF
cdr3_nt: TGCGCCAGCAGCCCGCAGACTAGCTCCAATGAGCAGTTCTTC
clone_size: many
cdr3_length: 14
v_call: TRBV5-1
j_call: TRBJ2-1
d_call: TRBD2

cdr3_aa: CSARDRSASGRNEQFF
cdr3_nt: TGCAGTGCTAGAGATCGCTCGGCTAGCGGGAGGAATGAGCAGTTCTTC
clone_size: -
cdr3_length: 16
v_call: TRBV20-1
j_call: TRBJ2-1
d_call: TRBD2

cdr3_aa: CASSPRTSGASSFYNEQFF
cdr3_nt: TGTGCCAGCAGCCCCAGGACTAGCGGGGCCTCCTCTTTCTACAATGAGCAGTTCTTC
clone_size: -
cdr3_length: 19
v_call: TRBV4-2
j_call: TRBJ2-1
d_call: TRBD2

cdr3_aa: CASRTGGFDEQYF
cdr3_nt: TGTGCCAGCAGGACAGGGGGATTCGACGAGCAGTACTTC
clone_size: many
cdr3_length: 13
v_call: TRBV2
j_call: TRBJ2-7
d_call: TRBD1

cdr3_aa: CAWSTPGAYTEAFF
cdr3_nt: TGTGCCTGGAGCACACCCGGGGCGTACACTGAAGCTTTCTTT
clone_size: many
cdr3_length: 14
v_call: TRBV30
j_call: TRBJ1-1
d_call: -

cdr3_aa: CASRDRDVNTEAFF
cdr3_nt: TGTGCCAGCCGGGACAGGGACGTGAACACTGAAGCTTTCTTT
clone_size: many
cdr3_length: 14
v_call: TRBV28
j_call: TRBJ1-1
d_call: TRBD1

cdr3_aa: CASSPRREYEQYF
cdr3_nt: TGTGCCAGCAGTCCTCGCCGGGAATACGAGCAGTACTTC
clone_size: -
cdr3_length: 13
v_call: TRBV27
j_call: TRBJ2-7
d_call: -

cdr3_aa: CASSGDRAGEQYF
cdr3_nt: TGTGCCAGCAGCGGGGACAGGGCCGGCGAGCAGTACTTC
clone_size: many
cdr3_length: 13
v_call: TRBV7-2
j_call: TRBJ2-7
d_call: TRBD1

cdr3_aa: CASSPGTGISYTF
cdr3_nt: TGTGCCAGCAGCCCCGGGACAGGGATTAGCTACACCTTC
clone_size: once
cdr3_length: 13
v_call: TRBV3-1
j_call: TRBJ1-2
d_call: TRBD1

cdr3_aa: CASSDTTTGELFF
cdr3_nt: TGTGCCAGCAGTGACACCACCACCGGGGAGCTGTTTTTT
clone_size: many
cdr3_length: 13
v_call: TRBV6-4
j_call: TRBJ2-2
d_call: -

cdr3_aa: CASSSQKAFF
cdr3_nt: TGTGCCAGCAGTTCCCAGAAAGCTTTCTTT
clone_size: many
cdr3_length: 10
v_call: TRBV12-3/TRBV12-4
j_call: TRBJ1-1
d_call: -

cdr3_aa: CASTVIGNYEQYF
cdr3_nt: TGTGCCAGCACTGTCATAGGGAACTACGAGCAGTACTTC
clone_size: many
cdr3_length: 13
v_call: TRBV28
j_call: TRBJ2-7
d_call: -

cdr3_aa: CASSPDGVASGRVSRETDTQYF
cdr3_nt: TGTGCCAGCAGCCCCGATGGGGTAGCTAGCGGGAGAGTGAGCCGTGAGACAGATACGCAGTATTTT
clone_size: -
cdr3_length: 22
v_call: TRBV4-2
j_call: TRBJ2-3
d_call: TRBD2

cdr3_aa: CSARVKGSGGLSYEQYF
cdr3_nt: TGCAGTGCTAGAGTTAAAGGAAGCGGGGGGTTGTCCTACGAGCAGTACTTC
clone_size: few
cdr3_length: 17
v_call: TRBV20-1
j_call: TRBJ2-7
d_call: TRBD2

cdr3_aa: CSASSGGMSSLTQYF
cdr3_nt: TGCAGTGCCAGTAGCGGGGGTATGTCTTCCCTTACGCAGTATTTT
clone_size: few
cdr3_length: 15
v_call: TRBV20-1
j_call: TRBJ2-3
d_call: TRBD2

cdr3_aa: CAFRDRVGGELFF
cdr3_nt: TGTGCCTTCCGGGACAGGGTTGGCGGGGAGCTGTTTTTT
clone_size: many
cdr3_length: 13
v_call: TRBV10-3
j_call: TRBJ2-2
d_call: TRBD1

cdr3_aa: CSVEGAGGRTQYF
cdr3_nt: TGCAGCGTTGAAGGGGCAGGGGGTCGGACGCAGTATTTT
clone_size: many
cdr3_length: 13
v_call: TRBV29-1
j_call: TRBJ2-3
d_call: TRBD1

cdr3_aa: CATSEPGALTHTQYF
cdr3_nt: TGTGCCACCAGTGAACCCGGGGCTCTCACTCATACGCAGTATTTT
clone_size: few
cdr3_length: 15
v_call: TRBV24-1
j_call: TRBJ2-3
d_call: -

cdr3_aa: CASSMADRIYEQYF
cdr3_nt: TGTGCCAGTAGTATGGCCGACAGGATCTACGAGCAGTACTTC
clone_size: few
cdr3_length: 14
v_call: TRBV19
j_call: TRBJ2-7
d_call: -

cdr3_aa: CASSLVWVGTDTQYF
cdr3_nt: TGTGCCAGCAGCTTAGTGTGGGTGGGCACAGATACGCAGTATTTT
clone_size: -
cdr3_length: 15
v_call: TRBV7-2
j_call: TRBJ2-3
d_call: -

cdr3_aa: CSASSGRRSYNEQFF
cdr3_nt: TGCAGTGCCAGTAGCGGGAGAAGGTCCTACAATGAGCAGTTCTTC
clone_size: many
cdr3_length: 15
v_call: TRBV20-1
j_call: TRBJ2-1
d_call: TRBD2

cdr3_aa: CSVDGLAGGRETQYF
cdr3_nt: TGCAGCGTAGACGGACTAGCGGGAGGGAGAGAGACCCAGTACTTC
clone_size: -
cdr3_length: 15
v_call: TRBV29-1
j_call: TRBJ2-5
d_call: TRBD2